This TCR beta chain was identified during a study of identifying expanded T cells in peripheral blood. The CDR3 is 12 residues long. The V end was cut by 0 bases, the J end by 10 bases, with 7 bases between. CDR1 PRHDT and CDR2 FYEKMQ come from the germline V gene (reference sequence). This clone was seen only once. TCRdb's table, derived via immunoSEQ multiplex PCR, lists solely in-frame clones and lacks some. Of more than 45,000 clones in the sample, around 86% are singletons; the top ten hold 17%. The TCR was taken from a person aged 18 to 75 in good health. V is TRBV13 and J is TRBJ2-1; D is uncertain. The specimen was blood. Here the CDR3 DNA reads TGTGCCAGCAGCTTAGGGCTAAAGGAGCAGTTCTTC. Translating it yields CASSLGLKEQFF.